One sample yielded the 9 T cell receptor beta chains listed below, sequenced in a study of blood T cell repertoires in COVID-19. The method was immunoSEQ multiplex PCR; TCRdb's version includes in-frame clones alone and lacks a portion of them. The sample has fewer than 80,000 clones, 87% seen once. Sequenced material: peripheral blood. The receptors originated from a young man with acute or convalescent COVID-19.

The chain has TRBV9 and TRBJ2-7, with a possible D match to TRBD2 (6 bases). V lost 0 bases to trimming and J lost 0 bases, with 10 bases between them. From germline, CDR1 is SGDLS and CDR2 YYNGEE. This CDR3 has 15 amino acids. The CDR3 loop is CASSVEAGSSYEQYF. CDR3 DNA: TGTGCCAGCAGCGTAGAGGCGGGGAGCTCCTACGAGCAGTACTTC.

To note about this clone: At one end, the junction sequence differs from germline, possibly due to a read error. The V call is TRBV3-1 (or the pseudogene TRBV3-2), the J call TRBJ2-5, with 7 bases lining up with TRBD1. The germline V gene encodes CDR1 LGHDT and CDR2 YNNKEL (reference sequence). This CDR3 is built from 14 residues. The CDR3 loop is CASSEDRVQETQYF. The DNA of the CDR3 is TGTGCCAGCAGCGAAGACAGGGTCCAAGAGACCCAGTACTTC.

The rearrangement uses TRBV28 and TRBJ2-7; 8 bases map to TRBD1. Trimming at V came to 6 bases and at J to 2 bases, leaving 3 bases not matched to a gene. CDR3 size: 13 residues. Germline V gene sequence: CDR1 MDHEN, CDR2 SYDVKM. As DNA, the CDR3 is TGTGCCAGCAGCGACAGGGGAACCTACGAGCAGTACTTC. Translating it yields CASSDRGTYEQYF.

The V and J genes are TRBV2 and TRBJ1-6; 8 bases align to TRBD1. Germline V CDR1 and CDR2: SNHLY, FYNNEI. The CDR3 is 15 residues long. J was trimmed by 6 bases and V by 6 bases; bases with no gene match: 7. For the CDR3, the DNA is TGTGCCAGCAGCGCCCGACAGGGGAGTAATTCACCCCTCCACTTT. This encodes CASSARQGSNSPLHF.

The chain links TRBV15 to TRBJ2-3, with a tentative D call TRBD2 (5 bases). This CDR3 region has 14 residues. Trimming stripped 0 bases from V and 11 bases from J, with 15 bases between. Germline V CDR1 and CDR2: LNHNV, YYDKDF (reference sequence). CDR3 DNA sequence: TGTGCCACCAGCAGAGAGAATGGCGGGTGGGGGCAGTATTTT. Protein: CATSRENGGWGQYF.

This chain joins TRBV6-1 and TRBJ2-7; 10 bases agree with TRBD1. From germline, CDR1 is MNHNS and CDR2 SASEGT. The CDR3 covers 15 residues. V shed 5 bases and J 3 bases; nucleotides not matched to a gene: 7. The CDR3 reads CASSTTGTGDYEQYF. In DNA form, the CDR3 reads TGTGCCAGCAGTACCACCGGGACAGGGGACTACGAGCAGTACTTC.

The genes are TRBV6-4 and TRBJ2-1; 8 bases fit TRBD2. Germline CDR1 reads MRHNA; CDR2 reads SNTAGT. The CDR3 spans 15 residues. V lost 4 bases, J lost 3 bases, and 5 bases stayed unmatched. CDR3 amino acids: CASSAGLADYNEQFF. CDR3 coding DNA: TGTGCCAGCAGTGCCGGACTAGCTGACTACAATGAGCAGTTCTTC.

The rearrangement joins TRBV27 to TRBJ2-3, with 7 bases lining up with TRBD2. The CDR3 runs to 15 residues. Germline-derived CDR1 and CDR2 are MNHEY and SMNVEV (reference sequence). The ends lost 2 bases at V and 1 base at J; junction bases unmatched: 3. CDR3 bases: TGTGCCAGCAGTTTAGGGACTATCGGCACAGATACGCAGTATTTT. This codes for CASSLGTIGTDTQYF.

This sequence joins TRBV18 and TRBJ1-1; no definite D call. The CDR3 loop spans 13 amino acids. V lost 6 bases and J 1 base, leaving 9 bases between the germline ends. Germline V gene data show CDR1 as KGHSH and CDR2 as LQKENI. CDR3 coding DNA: TGTGCCAGCTCCCCGCCCGGGAACACTGAAGCTTTCTTT. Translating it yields CASSPPGNTEAFF.